This T cell receptor beta chain was observed in a study of T cell responses to AZD1222 COVID-19 vaccine. Study results and limitations: There were mostly white British donors and more females than males, and clonal diversity was possibly underestimated. Of the AZD1222 recipients, only 5 to 7 were seropositive at baseline.

Produced via immunoSEQ multiplex PCR; TCRdb's table is partial and in-frame only. Among tens of thousands of clones, around nine tenths were seen once, and the ten largest hold about 12%. This clone was found once. Its antigen is unknown. The CDR3 is 13 amino acids. Trimming left V 6 bases short and J 7 bases short, with 12 bases between. The TCR sequence derives from an adult who received the AZD1222 COVID-19 vaccine. Sequences were derived from peripheral blood, sampled 28 days after the second AZD1222 dose. The chain couples TRBV12-3 or TRBV12-4 to TRBJ2-2, with a tentative D call TRBD2 (7 bases). CDR3 sequence (DNA): TGTGCCAGCAGGGGAGGGGGTATCGGGGAGCTGTTTTTT. Translating gives CASRGGGIGELFF.